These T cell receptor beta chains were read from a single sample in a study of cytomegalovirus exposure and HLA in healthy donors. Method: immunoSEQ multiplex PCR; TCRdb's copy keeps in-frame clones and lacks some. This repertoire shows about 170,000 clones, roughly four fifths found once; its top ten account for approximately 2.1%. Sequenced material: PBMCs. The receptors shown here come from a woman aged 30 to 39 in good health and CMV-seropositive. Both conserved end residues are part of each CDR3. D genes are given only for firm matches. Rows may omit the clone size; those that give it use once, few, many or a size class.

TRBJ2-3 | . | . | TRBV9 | CASSTGPRGTDTQYF | TGTGCCAGCAGCACAGGGCCACGCGGTACAGATACGCAGTATTTT
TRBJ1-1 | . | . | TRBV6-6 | CASRQQGLSTEAFF | TGTGCCAGCAGACAACAGGGTCTTAGCACTGAAGCTTTCTTT
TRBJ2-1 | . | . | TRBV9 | CASSVEGDTYNEQFF | TGTGCCAGCAGCGTAGAGGGGGATACCTACAATGAGCAGTTCTTC
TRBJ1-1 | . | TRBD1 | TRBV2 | CATGQGGRTEAFF | TGTGCCACCGGACAGGGAGGTCGCACTGAAGCTTTCTTT
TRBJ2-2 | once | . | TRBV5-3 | CARSLGWGRKTGELFF | TGTGCCAGAAGCTTGGGGTGGGGGAGGAAGACCGGGGAGCTGTTTTTT
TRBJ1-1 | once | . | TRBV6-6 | CASRRTANTEAFF | TGTGCCAGCAGACGGACAGCGAACACTGAAGCTTTCTTT
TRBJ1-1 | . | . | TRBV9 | CASSVVYGNTEAFF | TGTGCCAGCAGCGTAGTTTACGGGAACACTGAAGCTTTCTTT
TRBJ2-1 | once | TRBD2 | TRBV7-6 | CASSFSGTSYNEQFF | TGTGCCAGCAGCTTTAGCGGGACGTCCTACAATGAGCAGTTCTTC
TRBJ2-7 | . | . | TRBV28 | CASSFRGRMQYF | TGTGCCAGCAGCTTTCGAGGGCGCATGCAGTACTTC
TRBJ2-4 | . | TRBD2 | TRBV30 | CAWSRLAEWNIQYF | TGTGCCTGGAGTCGACTAGCGGAATGGAACATTCAGTACTTC
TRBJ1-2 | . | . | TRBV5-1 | CASSLSGTAGYGYTF | TGCGCCAGCAGCTTGTCCGGGACTGCGGGCTATGGCTACACCTTC
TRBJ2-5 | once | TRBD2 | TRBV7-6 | CASSLGLAEETQYF | TGTGCCAGCAGCTTGGGACTAGCGGAAGAGACCCAGTACTTC
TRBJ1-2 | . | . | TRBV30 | CAWRSVDSFPYGYTF | TGTGCCTGGCGGAGTGTAGATTCCTTCCCCTATGGCTACACCTTC
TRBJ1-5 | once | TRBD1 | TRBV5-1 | CASSLGTGEGQPQHF | TGCGCCAGCAGCTTAGGGACAGGAGAAGGACAGCCCCAGCATTTT
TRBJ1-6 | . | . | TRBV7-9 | CASSLTALNSPLHF | TGTGCCAGCAGCTTAACAGCCCTTAATTCACCCCTCCACTTT
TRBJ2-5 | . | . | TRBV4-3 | CASSQDWRGETQYF | TGCGCCAGCAGCCAAGATTGGCGAGGAGAGACCCAGTACTTC
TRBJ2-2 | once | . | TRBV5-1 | CASSFMGANTGELFF | TGCGCCAGCAGCTTCATGGGGGCCAACACCGGGGAGCTGTTTTTT
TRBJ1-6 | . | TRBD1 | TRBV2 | CATSGDSNNSPLHF | TGTGCCACTTCCGGGGACAGCAATAATTCACCCCTCCACTTT
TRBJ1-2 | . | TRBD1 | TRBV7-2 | CASRKDREVGDYTF | TGTGCCAGCAGGAAGGACAGGGAAGTTGGGGACTACACCTTC
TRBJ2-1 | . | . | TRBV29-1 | CSVARVGGSYNEQFF | TGCAGCGTTGCCAGGGTGGGGGGCTCCTACAATGAGCAGTTCTTC
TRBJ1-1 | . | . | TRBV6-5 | CASSYSPRDFPEAFF | TGTGCCAGCAGTTACTCGCCTCGGGATTTCCCTGAAGCTTTCTTT
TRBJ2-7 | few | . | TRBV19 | CASSPLTGSSYEQYF | TGTGCCAGTAGTCCCCTAACAGGTTCGTCCTACGAGCAGTACTTC
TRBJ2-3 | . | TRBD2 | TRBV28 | CASSSASGHSPTDTQYF | TGTGCCAGCAGTTCTGCTAGCGGACACTCCCCGACAGATACGCAGTATTTT
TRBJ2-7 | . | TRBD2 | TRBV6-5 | CASSYQLGLAAYEQYF | TGTGCCAGCAGTTACCAGTTGGGGCTAGCGGCCTACGAGCAGTACTTC
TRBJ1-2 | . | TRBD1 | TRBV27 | CASSLGQTLGYTF | TGTGCCAGCAGCTTGGGACAGACGCTCGGCTACACCTTC
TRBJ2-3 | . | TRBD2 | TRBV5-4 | CASSSGGDTDTQYF | TGTGCCAGCAGCAGCGGGGGGGACACAGATACGCAGTATTTT
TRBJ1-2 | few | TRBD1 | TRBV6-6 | CASRSTGDYGYTF | TGTGCCAGCAGGAGCACAGGGGACTATGGCTACACCTTC
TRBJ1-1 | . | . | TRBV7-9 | CASSLGRANTEAFF | TGTGCCAGCAGCTTAGGAAGAGCCAACACTGAAGCTTTCTTT
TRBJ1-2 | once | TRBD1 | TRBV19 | CASSIGTAGDYGYTF | TGTGCCAGTAGTATCGGGACAGCAGGAGACTATGGCTACACCTTC
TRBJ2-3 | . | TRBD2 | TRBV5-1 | CASSFLAGGDTDTQYF | TGCGCCAGCAGCTTCCTAGCGGGGGGGGACACAGATACGCAGTATTTT
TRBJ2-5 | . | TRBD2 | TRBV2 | CASSPGTSQETQYF | TGTGCCAGCAGTCCCGGGACTAGTCAAGAGACCCAGTACTTC
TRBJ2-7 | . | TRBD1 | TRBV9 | CASSVGWDRDIHEQYF | TGTGCCAGCAGCGTAGGCTGGGACAGGGATATCCACGAGCAGTACTTC
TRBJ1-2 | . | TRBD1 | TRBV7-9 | CASSLRQGAFGYTF | TGTGCCAGCAGCTTACGGCAGGGGGCGTTTGGCTACACCTTC
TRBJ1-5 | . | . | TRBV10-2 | CASSAEVNQPQHF | TGCGCCAGCAGTGCGGAGGTCAATCAGCCCCAGCATTTT
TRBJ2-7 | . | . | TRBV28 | CATDSGGDSIYEQYF | TGTGCCACCGATTCGGGGGGCGATTCAATCTACGAGCAGTACTTC
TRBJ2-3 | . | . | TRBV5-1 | CASSLAPSGTDTQYF | TGCGCCAGCAGCTTGGCCCCTTCGGGCACAGATACGCAGTATTTT
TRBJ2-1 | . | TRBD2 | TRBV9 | CASSATSGLYNEQFF | TGTGCCAGCAGCGCGACTAGCGGGTTGTACAATGAGCAGTTCTTC
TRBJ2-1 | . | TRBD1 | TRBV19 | CASRKTGTGFGNEQFF | TGTGCCAGTAGGAAAACCGGGACAGGGTTTGGCAATGAGCAATTCTTC
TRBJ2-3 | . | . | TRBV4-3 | CASSQDLLAEWSTDTQYF | TGCGCCAGCAGCCAAGACCTTTTAGCGGAGTGGAGCACAGATACGCAGTATTTT
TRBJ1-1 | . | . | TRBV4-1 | CASSQGTQAFF | TGCGCCAGCAGCCAAGGAACACAAGCTTTCTTT
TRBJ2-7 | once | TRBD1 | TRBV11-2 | CASSFTVLTGASYYEQYF | TGTGCCAGCAGCTTTACGGTCCTTACAGGGGCTAGTTACTACGAGCAGTACTTC
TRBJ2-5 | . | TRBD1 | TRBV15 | CATSSGEQGAGETQYF | TGTGCCACCAGCAGTGGGGAACAGGGGGCTGGAGAGACCCAGTACTTC
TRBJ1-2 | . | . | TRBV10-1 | CASSDATTHGYTF | TGCGCCAGCAGTGATGCGACAACCCATGGCTACACCTTC
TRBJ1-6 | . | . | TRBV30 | CAWSVAGADSPLHF | TGTGCCTGGAGTGTAGCAGGGGCTGATTCACCCCTCCACTTT
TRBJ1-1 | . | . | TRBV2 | CASSNTGFQQGTEAFF | TGTGCCAGCAGCAATACGGGGTTCCAACAGGGAACAGAAGCTTTCTTT
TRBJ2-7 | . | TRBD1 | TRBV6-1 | CASSEGTGGPYEQYF | TGTGCCAGCAGTGAAGGGACAGGGGGGCCCTACGAGCAGTACTTC